The 7 T cell receptor beta chains presented below share a single source sample, sequenced in a study of regulatory T cells in long-lasting Graves disease. To make TCR beta libraries, researchers used iRepertoire HTBI primers and Arm-PCR of CDR3 regions. MiXCR, run by TCRdb on the multiplex PCR reads, gives a single entry per CDR3 protein. The sample shows 450,000 to 600,000 distinct CDR3 sequences, less than 15% of them seen only once. Time point: newly diagnosed GD, antithyroid drugs for less than 3 months. Researchers made the TCR library from RNA that was extracted from PBMCs. The same sample was also used in a study of T cells in Graves' hyperthyroidism and ophthalmopathy.

The specimen was peripheral blood mononuclear cells (PBMCs), collected at new diagnosis, from a patient treated with antithyroid drugs. These TCRs come from a man aged 25 to 45 with Graves disease.

This clonotype was counted ten times or more. This chain uses TRBV20-1 with TRBJ1-5; D is uncertain. Trimming removed 5 bases at V and 3 bases at J, with 11 bases between. Germline V gene sequence: CDR1 DFQATT, CDR2 SNEGSKA (reference sequence). The CDR3 is 13 residues long. CDR3 bases: TGCAGTGCTGTCAGGAGAAACAATCAGCCCCAGCATTTT. Translating gives CSAVRRNNQPQHF.

At least ten counts were recorded for this clonotype. The chain joins TRBV20-1 to TRBJ2-1; 8 positions match TRBD1. V was pared by 0 bases and J by 12 bases, with 10 bases of the junction left unmatched. Germline lookup yields CDR1 DFQATT and CDR2 SNEGSKA (reference sequence). This CDR3 region has 14 residues. CDR3 sequence (DNA): TGCAGTGCTAGAGATGGACAGGGACCTTTGGGGCAGTTCTTC. Protein sequence: CSARDGQGPLGQFF.

The genes are TRBV19 and TRBJ2-1, with D uncertain. Germline CDR1 LNHDA, CDR2 SQIVND (reference sequence). Trimming cost V 6 bases and J 2 bases, with 20 bases left between them. This CDR3 is built from 17 residues. Here the CDR3 DNA reads TGTGCCAGTAGGGCAGGAACAGTCAACTACCCCTACAATGAGCAGTTCTTC. Protein product: CASRAGTVNYPYNEQFF. The full variable domain, with the rest looked up from reference TRBV19 and TRBJ2-1, is DGGITQSPKYLFRKEGQNVTLSCEQNLNHDAMYWYRQDPGQGLRLIYYSQIVNDFQKGDIAEGYSVSREKKESFPLTVTSAQKNPTAFYLCASRAGTVNYPYNEQFFGPGTRLTVL.

This clonotype has a handful of counts. An end of the junction does not agree with germline; a read error may underlie this. The chain couples TRBV5-1 to TRBJ2-3; 7 positions match TRBD2. Germline assignment: CDR1 SGHRS and CDR2 YFSETQ. The CDR3 sequence is 14 residues long. The CDR3 bases are TGTGCCAGCATGGGGGGGAGGGCGACAGATACGCAGTATTTT. This translates into CASMGGRATDTQYF. Together with reference TRBV5-1 and TRBJ2-3, the CDR3 gives the full variable domain: KAGVTQTPRYLIKTRGQQVTLSCSPISGHRSVSWYQQTPGQGLQFLFEYFSETQRNKGNFPGRFSGRQFSNSRSEMNVSTLELGDSALYLCASMGGRATDTQYFGPGTRLTVL.

Many counts were recorded for this clonotype. The rearrangement uses TRBV7-8 and TRBJ2-5, with D perhaps TRBD2 (6 bases). Trimming took 5 bases from V and 5 from J, leaving 18 bases between them. CDR3 length: 15 residues. Per the germline V gene, CDR1 is SGHVS and CDR2 is FQNEAQ. In DNA, the CDR3 is TGTGCCAGCAGCGCCCGCCGGGAGTTTCACGAGACCCAGTACTTC. It encodes CASSARREFHETQYF.

This clonotype was found a few times. The chain has TRBV7-6 and TRBJ2-6; 8 bases agree with TRBD1. This CDR3 is 17 amino acids long. V trimming: 5 bases; J trimming: 4 bases; junction bases outside the gene matches: 10. Germline CDR1 SGHVS, CDR2 FNYEAQ. CDR3 nucleotide sequence: TGTGCCAGCAGCCGCGGACAGGGTCTTGCCGGGGCCAACGTCCTGACTTTC. This translates into CASSRGQGLAGANVLTF.

This clonotype was found many times. The chain combines TRBV10-3 with TRBJ1-3; D is unclear. This CDR3 region has 14 residues. Germline lookup yields CDR1 ENHRY and CDR2 SYGVKD. Trimming cost V 4 bases and J 0 bases, with 7 bases left between them. Written as DNA, the CDR3 is TGTGCCATCAGTGTGGGCGGCTCTGGAAACACCATATATTTT. This sequence encodes CAISVGGSGNTIYF.